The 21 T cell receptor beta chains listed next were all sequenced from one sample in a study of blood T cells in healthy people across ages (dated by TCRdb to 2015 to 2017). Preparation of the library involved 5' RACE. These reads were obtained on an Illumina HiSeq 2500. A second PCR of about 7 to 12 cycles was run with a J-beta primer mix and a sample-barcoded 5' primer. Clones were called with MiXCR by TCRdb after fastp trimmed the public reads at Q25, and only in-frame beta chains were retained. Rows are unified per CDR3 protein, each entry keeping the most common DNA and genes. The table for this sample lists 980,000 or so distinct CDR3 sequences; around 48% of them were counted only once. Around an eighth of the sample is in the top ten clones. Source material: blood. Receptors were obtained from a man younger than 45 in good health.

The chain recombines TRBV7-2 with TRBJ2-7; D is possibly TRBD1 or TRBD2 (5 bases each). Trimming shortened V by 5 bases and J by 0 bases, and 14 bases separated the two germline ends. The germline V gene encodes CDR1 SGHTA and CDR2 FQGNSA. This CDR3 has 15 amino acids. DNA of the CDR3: TGTGCCAGCAGCCAACGAGGGGTGAGCTCCTACGAGCAGTACTTC. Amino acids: CASSQRGVSSYEQYF.

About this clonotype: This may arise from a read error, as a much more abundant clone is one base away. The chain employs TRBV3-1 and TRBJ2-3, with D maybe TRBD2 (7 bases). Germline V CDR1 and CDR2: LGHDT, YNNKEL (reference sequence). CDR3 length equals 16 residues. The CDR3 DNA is TGTGCCAGCAGACAGAACGGGGGGCTCGCCACAGATATGCAGTATTTT. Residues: CASRQNGGLATDMQYF.

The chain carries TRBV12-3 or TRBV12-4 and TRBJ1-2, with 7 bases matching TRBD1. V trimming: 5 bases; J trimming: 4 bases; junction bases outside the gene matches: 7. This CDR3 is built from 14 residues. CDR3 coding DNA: TGTGCCAGCAGTGTCGCCCGGGACAGCTATGGCTACACCTTC. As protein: CASSVARDSYGYTF.

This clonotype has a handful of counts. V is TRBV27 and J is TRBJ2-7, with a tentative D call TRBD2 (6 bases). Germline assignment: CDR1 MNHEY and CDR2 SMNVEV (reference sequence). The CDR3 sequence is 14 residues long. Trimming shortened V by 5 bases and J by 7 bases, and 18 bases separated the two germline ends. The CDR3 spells CASSDTGLTTEQYF. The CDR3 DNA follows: TGTGCCAGCAGTGATACGGGACTGACTACGGAGCAGTACTTC.

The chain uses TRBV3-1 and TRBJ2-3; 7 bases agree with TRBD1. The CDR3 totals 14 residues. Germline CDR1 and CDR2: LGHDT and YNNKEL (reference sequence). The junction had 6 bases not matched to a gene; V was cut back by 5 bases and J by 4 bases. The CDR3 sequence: CASSIPGTADTQYF. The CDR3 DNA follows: TGTGCCAGCAGCATCCCCGGGACAGCAGATACGCAGTATTTT.

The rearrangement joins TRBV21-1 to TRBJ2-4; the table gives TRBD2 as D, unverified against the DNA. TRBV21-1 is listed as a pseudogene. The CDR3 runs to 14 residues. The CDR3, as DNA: TGTGCCAGCAGCAATGGGAGGGCCAAAAACATTCAGTACTTC. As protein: CASSNGRAKNIQYF.

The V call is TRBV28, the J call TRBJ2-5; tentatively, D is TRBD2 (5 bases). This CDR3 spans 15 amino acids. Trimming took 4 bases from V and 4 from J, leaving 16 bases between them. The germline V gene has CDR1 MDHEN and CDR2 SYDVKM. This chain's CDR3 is CASSSAGAVGETQYF. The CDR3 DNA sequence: TGTGCCAGCAGTTCGGCCGGAGCGGTTGGAGAGACCCAGTACTTC.

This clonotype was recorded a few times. CDR3 sequence reads: CASSPTRPTDTQYF. The DNA of the CDR3 is TGTGCCAGCAGTCCTACCCGGCCCACAGATACGCAGTATTTT. The V call is TRBV12-3 or TRBV12-4, the J call TRBJ2-3, with no clear D. This CDR3 is built from 14 residues. V was clipped by 5 bases and J by 2 bases, with 11 bases between them.

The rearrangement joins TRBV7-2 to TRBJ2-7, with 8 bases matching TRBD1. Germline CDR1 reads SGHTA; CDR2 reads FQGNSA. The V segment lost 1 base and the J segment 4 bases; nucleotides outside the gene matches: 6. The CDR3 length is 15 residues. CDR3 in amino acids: CASSLGAGGKYEQYF. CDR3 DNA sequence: TGTGCCAGCAGCTTAGGGGCAGGGGGCAAATACGAGCAGTACTTC.

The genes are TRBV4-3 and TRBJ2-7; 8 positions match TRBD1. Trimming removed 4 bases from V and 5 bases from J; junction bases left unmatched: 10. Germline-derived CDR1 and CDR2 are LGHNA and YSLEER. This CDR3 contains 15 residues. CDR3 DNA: TGCGCCAGCAGCCCAAGTGTGGCAGGGGGCCACGAGCAGTACTTC. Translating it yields CASSPSVAGGHEQYF.

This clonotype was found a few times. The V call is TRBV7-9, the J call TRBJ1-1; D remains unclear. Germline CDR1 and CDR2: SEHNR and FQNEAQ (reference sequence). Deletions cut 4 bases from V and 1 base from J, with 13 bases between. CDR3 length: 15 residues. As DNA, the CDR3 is TGTGCCAGCAGCTCCCCCCAGGACGGGAACACTGAAGCTTTCTTT. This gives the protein CASSSPQDGNTEAFF.

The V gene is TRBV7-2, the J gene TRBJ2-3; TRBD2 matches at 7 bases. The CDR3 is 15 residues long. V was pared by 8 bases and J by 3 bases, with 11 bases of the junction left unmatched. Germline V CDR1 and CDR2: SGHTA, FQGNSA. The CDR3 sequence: CASRLYGGTTDTQYF. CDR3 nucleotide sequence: TGTGCCAGCCGTTTGTACGGGGGGACTACAGATACGCAGTATTTT.

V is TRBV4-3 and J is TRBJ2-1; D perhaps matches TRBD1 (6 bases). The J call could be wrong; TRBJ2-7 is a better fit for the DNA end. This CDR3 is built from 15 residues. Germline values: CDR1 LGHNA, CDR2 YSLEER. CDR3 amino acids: CASSQKDSPGYEQYF. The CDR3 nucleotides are TGCGCCAGCAGCCAAAAGGACAGCCCAGGCTACGAGCAGTACTTC.

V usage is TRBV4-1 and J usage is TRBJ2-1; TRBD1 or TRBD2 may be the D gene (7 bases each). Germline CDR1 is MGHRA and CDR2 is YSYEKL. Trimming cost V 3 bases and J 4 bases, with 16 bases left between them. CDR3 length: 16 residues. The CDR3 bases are TGCGCCAGCAGCCACCTCGGGCAGGGGGGGTACAATGAGCAGTTCTTC. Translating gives CASSHLGQGGYNEQFF.

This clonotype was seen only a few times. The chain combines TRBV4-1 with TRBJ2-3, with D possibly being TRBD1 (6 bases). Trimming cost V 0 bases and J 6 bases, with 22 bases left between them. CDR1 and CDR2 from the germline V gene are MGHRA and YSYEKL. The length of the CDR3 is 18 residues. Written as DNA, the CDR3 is TGCGCCAGCAGCCAAGAGAGGATACAGGGACCCACAACGGATACGCAGTATTTT. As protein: CASSQERIQGPTTDTQYF.

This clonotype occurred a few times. The CDR3 sequence: CASSQGHGAGPYEQYF. CDR3 coding DNA: TGCGCCAGCAGCCAAGGTCATGGTGCAGGGCCCTACGAGCAGTACTTC. The chain uses TRBV4-1 and TRBJ2-7, with D maybe TRBD1 (5 bases). Germline V gene lookup returns CDR1 MGHRA and CDR2 YSYEKL. The length of the CDR3 is 16 residues. V gave up 1 base and J gave up 2 bases, with 15 bases separating them.

The DNA of the CDR3 is TGTGCCAGCAGCTTAGCTGCAGCGGGGGACACAGATACGCAGTATTTT. It translates to CASSLAAAGDTDTQYF. The genes are TRBV7-2 and TRBJ2-3, with 8 bases lining up with TRBD2. V lost 0 bases to trimming and J lost 2 bases; unmatched junction nucleotides: 4. CDR3 size: 16 residues. Germline CDR1 is SGHTA and CDR2 is FQGNSA.

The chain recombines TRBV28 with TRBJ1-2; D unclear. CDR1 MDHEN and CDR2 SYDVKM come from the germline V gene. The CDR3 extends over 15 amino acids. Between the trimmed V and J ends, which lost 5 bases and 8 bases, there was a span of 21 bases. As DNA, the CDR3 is TGTGCCAGCAGTACTTCTGGCGGGTGGGAGAAAGGCTACACCTTC. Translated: CASSTSGGWEKGYTF.

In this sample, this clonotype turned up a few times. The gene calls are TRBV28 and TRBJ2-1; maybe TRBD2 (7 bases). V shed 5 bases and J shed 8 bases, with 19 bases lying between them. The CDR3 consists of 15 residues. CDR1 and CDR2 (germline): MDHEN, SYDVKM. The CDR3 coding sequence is TGTGCCAGCAGTCCTCTAAGGGGGGGCCGCCATGAGCAGTTCTTC. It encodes CASSPLRGGRHEQFF.

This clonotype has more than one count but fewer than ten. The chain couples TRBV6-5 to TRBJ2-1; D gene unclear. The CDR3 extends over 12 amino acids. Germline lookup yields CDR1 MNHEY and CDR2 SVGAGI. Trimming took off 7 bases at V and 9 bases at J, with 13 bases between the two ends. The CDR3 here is CASTPGGGEQFF. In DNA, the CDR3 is TGTGCCAGCACTCCTGGTGGCGGTGAGCAGTTCTTC.

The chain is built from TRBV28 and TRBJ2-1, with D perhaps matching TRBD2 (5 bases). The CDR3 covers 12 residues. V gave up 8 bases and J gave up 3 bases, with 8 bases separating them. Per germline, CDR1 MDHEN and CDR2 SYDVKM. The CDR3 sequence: CASGENYNEQFF. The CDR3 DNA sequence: TGTGCCAGCGGGGAGAACTACAATGAGCAGTTCTTC.